A single TCR beta chain is shown here with its context. The antigen is undetermined. RNA transcripts provided the source from which TCR beta CDR3 regions were amplified. An initial round of RT-PCR targeting the TCR CDR3 relied on the HTBI primer set. TCRdb re-called the multiplex PCR reads with MiXCR, one entry per CDR3 protein. The table lists about 840,000 distinct CDR3 sequences, roughly 37% of them singletons. It was considered stable Graves' hyperthyroidism when ophthalmopathy did not progress within 18 months. This record comes from a study of T cells in Graves' hyperthyroidism and ophthalmopathy. Study overall: At initial diagnosis, before any treatment had begun, peripheral blood was obtained.

Study results and limitations: Blood samples included most of the expanded thyroid clonotypes exceeding 0.001.

The sequence derives from a man younger than 35 with Graves' hyperthyroidism. Sequencing was performed on blood.

CDR3 nucleotide sequence: TGTGCCAGTAGTATAGCCCTAGCGGGGGCCTACGAGCAGTACTTC. Its protein product is CASSIALAGAYEQYF. V gene TRBV19 combines with J gene TRBJ2-7; TRBD2 aligns across 10 bases. CDR1 and CDR2 from the germline V gene are LNHDA and SQIVND (reference sequence). The CDR3 consists of 15 residues. Trimming cost V 1 base and J 2 bases; bases outside gene matches: 2.